Presented here are 23 T cell receptor beta chains from one specimen sequenced in a study of cytomegalovirus exposure and HLA in healthy donors. 13 Jbeta primers and 60 Vbeta primers were used for the PCR. Sequenced by immunoSEQ multiplex PCR; TCRdb stores in-frame clones only, minus some. The sample lists more than 80,000 clones, more than 60% seen once, with 7% to 10% in the top ten. Sample: PBMCs. Receptors were obtained from a human donor in good health.

This sequence joins TRBV6-5 and TRBJ2-7; 8 bases are a match to TRBD1. The CDR3 is made up of 14 amino acids. After removal of 2 bases from V and 13 bases from J, the junction contained 13 bases not matched to a gene. Germline values: CDR1 MNHEY, CDR2 SVGAGI. The CDR3 protein is CASSYTTGGFGEYF. CDR3 sequence (DNA): TGTGCCAGCAGTTACACTACAGGGGGTTTTGGTGAATACTTC.

The chain combines TRBV27 with TRBJ2-1, with D perhaps matching TRBD2 (6 bases). The CDR3 is 18 residues long. V lost 4 bases and J 0 bases, leaving 19 bases between the germline ends. CDR1 and CDR2 from the germline V gene are MNHEY and SMNVEV (reference sequence). The CDR3 DNA reads as TGTGCCAGCAGTTCCGGGAATAGCGGCCACACCTCCTACAATGAGCAGTTCTTC. It codes for CASSSGNSGHTSYNEQFF.

The chain has TRBV9 and TRBJ1-1; D is perhaps TRBD1 (6 bases). The germline gives CDR1 SGDLS, CDR2 YYNGEE. The length of the CDR3 is 13 residues. V gave up 4 bases and J gave up 7 bases, with 14 bases separating them. The CDR3 DNA is TGTGCCAGCAGCCTCCAAAGGACAGATGAAGCTTTCTTT. Residues: CASSLQRTDEAFF.

This clone was found a few times. V is TRBV29-1 and J is TRBJ2-1; 7 positions match TRBD1. The germline gives CDR1 SQVTM, CDR2 ANQGSEA. The CDR3 consists of 14 residues. V shed 7 bases and J 5 bases; nucleotides not matched to a gene: 11. In DNA form, the CDR3 reads TGCAGCGCCTTCAAGGGACAGACCGACAATGAGCAGTTCTTC. Its translation: CSAFKGQTDNEQFF.

The V call is TRBV29-1, the J call TRBJ2-7, with D possibly being TRBD1 (6 bases). The germline gives CDR1 SQVTM, CDR2 ANQGSEA. CDR3 size: 13 residues. Trimming stripped 2 bases from V and 7 bases from J, with 15 bases between. The CDR3 loop is CSVEPGGRMEQYF. CDR3 bases: TGCAGCGTTGAACCTGGGGGCCGCATGGAGCAGTACTTC.

V is TRBV19 and J is TRBJ1-2, with 7 bases aligning to TRBD1. The CDR3 extends over 15 amino acids. The V gene's germline CDR1 is LNHDA and CDR2 SQIVND (reference sequence). The V gene end was trimmed by 3 bases and the J gene end by 3 bases; junction bases not matched to a gene: 7. CDR3 coding DNA: TGTGCCAGTAGTATGCCCTCGACAGGGCACTATGGCTACACCTTC. This gives the protein CASSMPSTGHYGYTF.

The chain has TRBV4-3 and TRBJ1-3; no clear D. Trimming left V 2 bases short and J 2 bases short, with 19 bases between. This CDR3 contains 18 residues. In germline, CDR1 is LGHNA, CDR2 YSLEER. The CDR3 region has the DNA TGCGCCAGCAGCCAAAAACCAGATCGGTCGGGAACTGGAAACACCATATATTTT. It yields the protein CASSQKPDRSGTGNTIYF.

The chain couples TRBV5-4 to TRBJ2-2; 9 bases line up with TRBD1. The CDR3 is made up of 16 amino acids. V lost 3 bases and J lost 0; bases outside the gene matches: 3. Germline V lookup: CDR1 SGHNT, CDR2 YYREEE (reference sequence). DNA for the CDR3: TGTGCCAGCAGCTCCTGGACAGGGGCGAACACCGGGGAGCTGTTTTTT. Translated, it gives CASSSWTGANTGELFF.

V and J are TRBV29-1 and TRBJ1-4; D is uncertain. The CDR3 covers 12 residues. V lost 4 bases and J 4 bases, leaving 7 bases between the germline ends. Germline CDR1 and CDR2: SQVTM and ANQGSEA. The CDR3 nucleotides read TGCAGCGTTGTTCAGGATAATGAAAAACTGTTTTTT. It specifies CSVVQDNEKLFF.

The rearrangement links TRBV2 to TRBJ1-5, with D perhaps matching TRBD1 (5 bases). This CDR3 spans 14 amino acids. The germline V gene has CDR1 SNHLY and CDR2 FYNNEI. The V end lost 1 base, the J end lost 5 bases, and 9 bases lay between the germline ends. The CDR3 nucleotides are TGTGCCAGCAGTGAAGGACAGAGAGATCAGCCCCAGCATTTT. Translated, it gives CASSEGQRDQPQHF. Together with reference TRBV2 and TRBJ1-5, the CDR3 gives the full variable domain: EPEVTQTPSHQVTQMGQEVILRCVPISNHLYFYWYRQILGQKVEFLVSFYNNEISEKSEIFDDQFSVERPDGSNFTLKIRSTKLEDSAMYFCASSEGQRDQPQHFGDGTRLSIL.

This clone was observed a few times. The V call is TRBV10-3, the J call TRBJ1-2, with 8 bases lining up with TRBD1. The junction had 9 bases not matched to a gene; V was cut back by 6 bases and J by 6 bases. The CDR3 sequence is 14 residues long. CDR1 is ENHRY, CDR2 SYGVKD, per germline. The CDR3 region has the DNA TGTGCCATCAGAATGACAGGGGAATCTAATGGCTACACCTTC. Its protein product is CAIRMTGESNGYTF.

The J gene is TRBJ2-5, the V gene TRBV7-9; D gene uncertain. The CDR3 covers 11 residues. Germline loops: CDR1 SEHNR, CDR2 FQNEAQ (reference sequence). Trimming pared 7 bases from V and 5 bases from J, leaving 8 bases between. The CDR3 DNA sequence: TGTGCCAGCACCTCCTCGGAGACCCAGTACTTC. Amino acids: CASTSSETQYF.

This clone appeared a few times. The chain carries TRBV4-1 and TRBJ1-3, with 8 bases fitting TRBD1. The J segment lost 3 bases and the V segment lost 0 bases, leaving 7 bases of the junction unmatched. Germline V CDR1 and CDR2: MGHRA, YSYEKL. This CDR3 contains 17 residues. The CDR3 protein is CASSQDRGRGLGNTIYF. The CDR3 DNA follows: TGCGCCAGCAGCCAAGATCGAGGCAGGGGGCTTGGAAACACCATATATTTT.

The genes are TRBV5-1 and TRBJ1-2; D possibly corresponds to TRBD1 (6 bases). The CDR3 sequence is 14 residues long. The V gene's germline CDR1 is SGHRS and CDR2 YFSETQ. V was cut by 2 bases and J by 3 bases, with 11 bases left in between. The CDR3 sequence is CASSFGGMDYGYTF. The CDR3 nucleotides read TGCGCCAGCAGCTTTGGGGGCATGGACTATGGCTACACCTTC. The full variable domain, rest sourced from reference TRBV5-1 and TRBJ1-2, is KAGVTQTPRYLIKTRGQQVTLSCSPISGHRSVSWYQQTPGQGLQFLFEYFSETQRNKGNFPGRFSGRQFSNSRSEMNVSTLELGDSALYLCASSFGGMDYGYTFGSGTRLTVV.

The chain carries TRBV5-1 and TRBJ2-1, with 12 nucleotides matching TRBD1. The CDR3 length is 16 residues. V lost 4 bases, J lost 4 bases, and 6 bases stayed unmatched. Germline-derived CDR1 and CDR2 are SGHRS and YFSETQ. The DNA for the CDR3 is TGCGCCAGCAGCGTGGGACAGGGGGCCGGATACAATGAGCAGTTCTTC. Translating it yields CASSVGQGAGYNEQFF.

The rearrangement uses TRBV4-1 and TRBJ1-4, with D tentatively TRBD1 (5 bases). V was trimmed by 4 bases and J by 7 bases, leaving 22 bases between them. This CDR3 has 17 amino acids. Germline loops: CDR1 MGHRA, CDR2 YSYEKL. The CDR3 loop reads CASSRRGGEGNPEKLFF. The CDR3 DNA reads TGCGCCAGCAGCCGGCGCGGGGGGGAAGGGAATCCTGAAAAACTGTTTTTT.

In DNA, the CDR3 is TGTGCCTTCAGGATCTATGGCTACACCTTC. Translation gives CAFRIYGYTF. The rearrangement uses TRBV30 and TRBJ1-2; D ambiguous. The CDR3 is 10 residues long. Germline V gene lookup returns CDR1 GTSNPN and CDR2 SVGIG (reference sequence). V gave up 7 bases and J gave up 4 bases, with 7 bases separating them.

This chain links TRBV4-1 with TRBJ1-6, with TRBD1 matching over 7 bases. Germline values: CDR1 MGHRA, CDR2 YSYEKL. This CDR3 has 16 residues. J gave up 5 bases and V 6 bases, and 10 bases lay outside the gene matches. DNA for the CDR3: TGCGCCAGCAGTCAAACGAGAGGACAGGATAATTCACCCCTCCACTTT. As protein: CASSQTRGQDNSPLHF.

This rearrangement joins TRBV10-1 to TRBJ1-2; 7 bases are a match to TRBD1. Trimming removed 2 bases from V and 2 bases from J; junction bases left unmatched: 5. The CDR3 is 15 amino acids. From germline, CDR1 is WNHNN and CDR2 SYGVQD (reference sequence). This CDR3 reads CASSEGQAFNYGYTF. CDR3 coding DNA: TGCGCCAGCAGTGAGGGACAGGCCTTCAACTATGGCTACACCTTC.

The rearrangement joins TRBV6-5 to TRBJ2-7, with D unclear. CDR3 length: 14 residues. CDR1 and CDR2 (germline): MNHEY, SVGAGI. The ends were cut back, 4 bases at V and 4 bases at J, with 14 bases in the middle. DNA for the CDR3: TGTGCCAGCAGTTCCCGATCTCCAGCGTACGAGCAGTACTTC. It encodes CASSSRSPAYEQYF.

Only one count was recorded for this clone. The V gene is TRBV2, the J gene TRBJ2-6; D perhaps matches TRBD1 (6 bases). CDR1 is SNHLY, CDR2 FYNNEI, per germline. The CDR3 extends over 17 amino acids. V dropped 7 bases and J dropped 0 bases, with 16 bases sitting between them. The CDR3 protein is CASIGWDTFSGANVLTF. The CDR3 DNA sequence: TGTGCCAGCATTGGGTGGGACACCTTCTCTGGGGCCAACGTCCTGACTTTC.

The rearrangement joins TRBV7-9 to TRBJ2-5; 12 bases map to TRBD2. The J segment lost 2 bases and the V segment lost 5 bases, leaving 3 bases of the junction unmatched. In germline, CDR1 is SEHNR, CDR2 FQNEAQ (reference sequence). There are 15 residues in the CDR3. As DNA, the CDR3 is TGTGCCAGCAGCGTAGGACTAGCGGGACAAGAGACCCAGTACTTC. Amino acids: CASSVGLAGQETQYF.

The chain employs TRBV4-1 and TRBJ1-1; D not resolved. CDR1 and CDR2 from the germline V gene are MGHRA and YSYEKL. Trimming removed 3 bases from V and 8 bases from J, with 16 bases in between. This CDR3 has 14 amino acids. CDR3 bases: TGCGCCAGCAGCCAGAGCGGTTGGGGATCCGAAGCTTTCTTT. This encodes CASSQSGWGSEAFF.